The 14 T cell receptor beta chains below were found in one sample sequenced in a study of T-cell reconstitution after alpha-beta-depleted transplantation in children. As it was prepared, the TCRbeta library received unique molecular identifiers. TCRdb passed the PCR reads through MiXCR, listing each CDR3 protein once. The sample lists roughly 790,000 distinct CDR3 sequences, around 15% occurring once. This material consisted of PBMCs, mostly from graft donor cells, taken 360 days after TCRalphabeta/CD19-depleted stem cell transplant. The receptors were sampled from a male patient between 5 and 17 years old who had a stem cell transplant for acute lymphoblastic leukemia, so the T cells may come from the graft donor.

The genes are TRBV29-1 and TRBJ1-1; the D gene is possibly TRBD1 (5 bases). Trimming left V 2 bases short and J 2 bases short, with 9 bases between. The length of the CDR3 is 13 residues. Germline V lookup: CDR1 SQVTM, CDR2 ANQGSEA. The CDR3, as DNA: TGCAGCGTTGAAACGGGGCAAAACACTGAAGCTTTCTTT. It yields the protein CSVETGQNTEAFF.

The rearrangement joins TRBV12-3 or TRBV12-4 to TRBJ2-3; possibly TRBD2 for D (5 bases). The V gene lost 8 bases and the J gene lost 9 bases, with 12 bases spanning the gap. The CDR3 contains 11 residues. The CDR3 region is CASSTRGTQYF. CDR3 bases: TGTGCCAGCTCCACTCGGGGAACGCAGTATTTT.

The V gene is TRBV6-1, the J gene TRBJ2-7; possibly TRBD1 for D (6 bases). The CDR3 totals 15 residues. The germline CDR1 and CDR2 sequences are MNHNS and SASEGT. Deletions cut 4 bases from V and 2 bases from J, with 15 bases between. The CDR3 region is CASSGTGLFTYEQYF. In nucleotides, the CDR3 is TGTGCCAGCAGTGGCACAGGGTTGTTTACCTACGAGCAGTACTTC.

This clonotype was seen only a few times. CDR3 amino acids: CSVERGRREREVLNEQFF. In DNA, the CDR3 is TGCAGCGTTGAAAGGGGGCGAAGGGAGCGGGAGGTTTTGAATGAGCAGTTCTTC. The chain recombines TRBV29-1 with TRBJ2-1; 9 bases match TRBD2. The J segment lost 7 bases and the V segment lost 2 bases, leaving 18 bases of the junction unmatched. CDR3 length equals 18 residues. CDR1 is SQVTM and CDR2 is ANQGSEA in the germline V gene.

This clonotype has more than one count but fewer than ten. The chain joins TRBV4-2 to TRBJ2-7; 8 nucleotides line up with TRBD1. With 4 bases clipped from V and 7 bases from J, the junction kept 12 bases outside the gene matches. Germline assignment: CDR1 LGHNA and CDR2 YNFKEQ. CDR3 length: 15 residues. CDR3 sequence reads: CASSLTGTGVREQYF. The CDR3 nucleotides read TGTGCCAGCAGCCTTACCGGGACAGGTGTAAGGGAGCAGTACTTC.

This clonotype appeared a few times. This sequence joins TRBV29-1 and TRBJ1-2; TRBD1 aligns across 7 bases. CDR1 SQVTM and CDR2 ANQGSEA come from the germline V gene. The CDR3 is 15 amino acids. Germline trimming cut 7 bases from V and 0 bases from J; bases unmatched to any gene: 11. This CDR3 reads CSGWLRGQPNYGYTF. The CDR3 nucleotides read TGCAGCGGATGGCTCCGGGGACAGCCTAACTATGGCTACACCTTC. The variable domain in full, completed from reference TRBV29-1 and TRBJ1-2, reads SAVISQKPSRDICQRGTSLTIQCQVDSQVTMMFWYRQQPGQSLTLIATANQGSEATYESGFVIDKFPISRPNLTFSTLTVSNMSPEDSSIYLCSGWLRGQPNYGYTFGSGTRLTVV.

In DNA, the CDR3 is TGTGCCAGCAGCTTCATCAGCGGGAGGACAGATACGCAGTATTTT. Encoded protein: CASSFISGRTDTQYF. The V gene is TRBV13, the J gene TRBJ2-3; TRBD2 aligns across 9 bases. The CDR3 has 15 amino acids. The V and J ends lost 3 bases and 3 bases, in that order; junction bases with no gene match: 4. The germline gives CDR1 PRHDT, CDR2 FYEKMQ (reference sequence).

The genes are TRBV5-1 and TRBJ1-2; no reliable D call. V lost 4 bases, J lost 3 bases, and 7 bases lay in between. The CDR3 runs to 12 residues. CDR1 and CDR2 (germline): SGHRS, YFSETQ. The CDR3 DNA follows: TGCGCCAGCAGCGACGGCGACTATGGCTACACCTTC. It yields the protein CASSDGDYGYTF.

The V and J genes are TRBV20-1 and TRBJ1-2, with D possibly being TRBD1 (5 bases). This CDR3 comprises 16 residues. Germline CDR1 is DFQATT and CDR2 is SNEGSKA (reference sequence). The V end lost 1 base, the J end lost 0 bases, and 15 bases lay between the germline ends. The CDR3 is CSARVYDSDANYGYTF. The CDR3 DNA follows: TGCAGTGCTAGAGTTTACGACAGCGATGCTAACTATGGCTACACCTTC.

V and J are TRBV7-2 and TRBJ2-1; 10 bases align to TRBD2. Unmatched junction bases numbered 5, after V lost 2 bases and J lost 7 bases. Germline V gene sequence: CDR1 SGHTA, CDR2 FQGNSA. There are 15 residues in the CDR3. CDR3 sequence (DNA): TGTGCCAGCAGCTTACTACGGACTAGCGGAAATGAGCAGTTCTTC. Translating it yields CASSLLRTSGNEQFF.

The chain links TRBV6-5 to TRBJ1-2, with D unclear. The CDR3 sequence is 14 residues long. Germline V gives CDR1 MNHEY, CDR2 SVGAGI. V was clipped by 4 bases and J by 5 bases, with 14 bases between them. The CDR3 DNA sequence: TGTGCCAGCAGTTGGGGAGGAGGCGTTTATGGCTACACCTTC. Its protein is CASSWGGGVYGYTF.

This clonotype showed up just a few times. The rearrangement links TRBV7-7 to TRBJ2-5; 7 positions agree with TRBD2. Germline V gene sequence: CDR1 SSHAT, CDR2 FNYEAQ (reference sequence). V trimming: 1 base; J trimming: 2 bases; junction bases outside the gene matches: 7. The CDR3 extends over 16 amino acids. Here the CDR3 DNA reads TGTGCCAGCAGCTTAGTTGGCGGGAGACTTCAAGAGACCCAGTACTTC. Residues: CASSLVGGRLQETQYF.

This clonotype was found a few times. The V call is TRBV7-6, the J call TRBJ2-3; D unresolved. Trimming stripped 3 bases from V and 4 bases from J, with 11 bases between. Germline V lookup: CDR1 SGHVS, CDR2 FNYEAQ. This CDR3 spans 14 amino acids. CDR3 nucleotides: TGTGCCAGCAGCTTGATAGACGTGGCAGATACGCAGTATTTT. It codes for CASSLIDVADTQYF.

This clonotype appeared a few times. The chain recombines TRBV11-2 with TRBJ2-3, with a weak D call TRBD1 (6 bases). The V gene's germline CDR1 is SGHAT and CDR2 FQNNGV. The CDR3 extends over 12 amino acids. V dropped 2 bases and J dropped 13 bases, with 13 bases sitting between them. CDR3 in amino acids: CASSLRSGQKYF. CDR3 sequence (DNA): TGTGCCAGCAGCTTAAGAAGCGGACAGAAGTATTTT.